Listed below are T cell receptor beta chains from one sample, sequenced in a study of blood T cells in healthy people across ages. TCRdb re-derived calls from the 5' RACE reads in MiXCR, one entry per CDR3 protein. Of about 780,000 distinct CDR3 sequences in the sample, 46% were seen once. Sequenced: blood. The receptors originated from an older man in good health. Both conserved end residues are part of each CDR3. The D gene is left open where the match is weak. Clone size is stated in some rows and not others, as once, few, many or a class when expanded.

CDR3 DNA | CDR3 protein | V gene | D gene | clone size | CDR3 length | J gene
TGCAGCGGCGTGACTAGCGGGAATCAAGGGACCCAGTACTTC | CSGVTSGNQGTQYF | TRBV29-1 | TRBD2 | . | 14 | TRBJ2-5
TGTGCCAGCAGCTTAGGAGCTAGCGGGACCCTCGGGAATACGCAGTATTTT | CASSLGASGTLGNTQYF | TRBV7-3 | TRBD2 | few | 17 | TRBJ2-3
TGTGCCAGCAGCGCCCAAGATACGCAGTATTTT | CASSAQDTQYF | TRBV9 | . | . | 11 | TRBJ2-3
TGTGCCAGCAATGAGCAGGTTTTATTCAATGAGCAGTTCTTC | CASNEQVLFNEQFF | TRBV7-9 | . | few | 14 | TRBJ2-1
TGTGCCAGCAGTAAGAGCGGGAGGGCCGGCACAGATACGCAGTATTTT | CASSKSGRAGTDTQYF | TRBV12-3/TRBV12-4 | TRBD2 | . | 16 | TRBJ2-3
TGCGCCAGCAGCTTGTTGGAGGGGGAGCAGTACTTC | CASSLLEGEQYF | TRBV5-1 | . | few | 12 | TRBJ2-5
TGTGCCACCAACCGGCTAGCGCCCCTAGCCAAAAACATTCAGTACTTC | CATNRLAPLAKNIQYF | TRBV27 | . | . | 16 | TRBJ2-4
TGTGCCAGCAGCGACTACCAAGAGACCCAGTACTTC | CASSDYQETQYF | TRBV9 | . | many | 12 | TRBJ2-5
TGTGCCAGTAGTCTCCACAGGGACAGAACCTACGAGCAGTACTTC | CASSLHRDRTYEQYF | TRBV19 | TRBD1 | . | 15 | TRBJ2-7
TGTGCCAGCAGCTTAAAAAGCGGGAGTGGGGGGACCCAGTACTTC | CASSLKSGSGGTQYF | TRBV7-2 | TRBD2 | once | 15 | TRBJ2-5
TGTGCCATCAGTGGGGGACTAGCGGAGACCCAGTACTTC | CAISGGLAETQYF | TRBV10-3 | TRBD2 | few | 13 | TRBJ2-5
TGTGCCAGCAGGGGGGGGGCTAGCGGGGCCTACGAGCAGTACTTC | CASRGGASGAYEQYF | TRBV28 | TRBD2 | . | 15 | TRBJ2-7
TGTGCCAGCAGCGTCAATCGAGGCCAGCCCCAGCATTTT | CASSVNRGQPQHF | TRBV6-5 | . | . | 13 | TRBJ1-5
TGTGCCAGCAGCTTGGGACAGGGTGCTGGCTACACCTTC | CASSLGQGAGYTF | TRBV12-3/TRBV12-4 | TRBD1 | many | 13 | TRBJ1-2
TGCAGTGCTCCCCTAGCGGGGGCCTCCTACGAGCAGTACTTC | CSAPLAGASYEQYF | TRBV20-1 | TRBD2 | . | 14 | TRBJ2-7
TGCGCCAGCAGCTCTATACCTGATGGTGAGCAGTTCTTC | CASSSIPDGEQFF | TRBV5-1 | . | . | 13 | TRBJ2-1
TGTGCCAGCAGCCAAGGGACGGGATATGGTGGGCAGTACTTC | CASSQGTGYGGQYF | TRBV14 | . | . | 14 | TRBJ2-7
TGTGCCAGCAGCTATCTCAATCAGGGTCTGGGGCAGTACTTC | CASSYLNQGLGQYF | TRBV5-6 | . | . | 14 | TRBJ2-7
TGCAGTGCTCCCCCGAAGGCAGGGGCTGGGGATGGCTACACCTTC | CSAPPKAGAGDGYTF | TRBV20-1 | . | . | 15 | TRBJ1-2
TGTGCCACCACCTCGGCCCCGCGGGACAATGAGCAGTACTTC | CATTSAPRDNEQYF | TRBV10-3 | . | few | 14 | TRBJ2-7
TGCGCCAGCAGCTTATCTAGCGGGTTAGATACGCAGTATTTT | CASSLSSGLDTQYF | TRBV5-1 | TRBD2 | . | 14 | TRBJ2-3
TGTGCCAGCAGCTTGACCGGGACAGGGAACTACAATGAGCAGTACTTC | CASSLTGTGNYNEQYF | TRBV3-1 | TRBD1 | . | 16 | TRBJ2-7
TGTGCCAGCAGTCCAAACAGGAACTATGGCTACACCTTC | CASSPNRNYGYTF | TRBV6-5 | . | few | 13 | TRBJ1-2
TGTGCCATCAGATCCGGGACTAGCGGGAAAGTAGGAGAGACCCAGTACTTC | CAIRSGTSGKVGETQYF | TRBV10-3 | TRBD2 | . | 17 | TRBJ2-5
TGTGCCAGCAGCCTCGCGCCCAGGGGGGTTTTGGATGAGCAGTTCTTC | CASSLAPRGVLDEQFF | TRBV7-6 | . | . | 16 | TRBJ2-1
TGTGCCAGCAGTCAATCCAGAGGTGGGGCAGATACGCAGTATTTT | CASSQSRGGADTQYF | TRBV12-3/TRBV12-4 | . | . | 15 | TRBJ2-3
TGTGCCAGCTCACCGGGACTACAACGCGCTCAATACGAGCAGTACTTC | CASSPGLQRAQYEQYF | TRBV18 | TRBD2 | many | 16 | TRBJ2-7
TGTGCCAGCAGTACCCTCCTTGGAAACACCATATATTTT | CASSTLLGNTIYF | TRBV27 | . | few | 13 | TRBJ1-3
TGTGCCAGCGGCTTCGGCCCCAGCACAGATACGCAGTATTTT | CASGFGPSTDTQYF | TRBV7-8 | . | . | 14 | TRBJ2-3
TGTGCCAGCAGGGTACGGACAGGGAACAATGAGCAGTTCTTC | CASRVRTGNNEQFF | TRBV7-2 | TRBD1 | . | 14 | TRBJ2-1
TGTGCCTCGGCTGCCCCACCCTACGAGCAGTACTTC | CASAAPPYEQYF | TRBV28 | . | . | 12 | TRBJ2-7
TGCGCCAGCAGACCAGGGCTAGCGGAGGGGGCCTACGGGCAGTACTTC | CASRPGLAEGAYGQYF | TRBV5-1 | . | . | 16 | TRBJ2-4
TGTGCCAGCAGCTCCCGGGTGGGGCAGGAGACCCAGTACTTC | CASSSRVGQETQYF | TRBV7-2 | . | . | 14 | TRBJ2-5
TGTGCCAGCGTAGCAGAGAGTTTCTATGGCTACACCTTC | CASVAESFYGYTF | TRBV6-2/TRBV6-3 | . | once | 13 | TRBJ1-2
TGTGCCAGCAGTTACGGGGGGGTCAGCAATCAGCCCCAGCATTTT | CASSYGGVSNQPQHF | TRBV6-2/TRBV6-3 | . | few | 15 | TRBJ1-5
TGCAGTGCTAGACACAGGCTAGCAACCAATGAGCAGTTCTTC | CSARHRLATNEQFF | TRBV20-1 | . | . | 14 | TRBJ2-1
TGCAGCGTTGCCCGGACAGGGTCTTTAGCCAAAAACATTCAGTACTTC | CSVARTGSLAKNIQYF | TRBV29-1 | TRBD1 | . | 16 | TRBJ2-4
TGTGCCACCACTCTAGCGGGAGGTTACGAGCAGTACTTC | CATTLAGGYEQYF | TRBV5-4 | TRBD2 | many | 13 | TRBJ2-7
TGTGCCAGCAGTGATTTAGTAGCGGGAGTGACCGGGGAGCTGTTTTTT | CASSDLVAGVTGELFF | TRBV2 | TRBD2 | . | 16 | TRBJ2-2
TGTGCCAGCAGTTCACCCCGGAGGGGGGCTGAAAAACTGTTTTTT | CASSSPRRGAEKLFF | TRBV28 | . | . | 15 | TRBJ1-4
TGTGCCAGCAGCAGAGGGCCCTACAATGAGCAGTTCTTC | CASSRGPYNEQFF | TRBV9 | . | many | 13 | TRBJ2-1